The 32 T cell receptor beta chains below come from one sample, sequenced in a study of early T cells in non-severe SARS-CoV-2 infection. TCRdb ran MiXCR on the 5' RACE reads and lists one entry per CDR3 protein. The sample records 40,000 to 55,000 distinct CDR3 sequences, roughly 13% being singletons. Sequencing was performed on whole blood. The receptors were gathered from an adult who was a healthcare worker with PCR-confirmed SARS-CoV-2 infection or an uninfected control (not recorded which).

The chain carries TRBV6-5 and TRBJ2-3; 9 nucleotides line up with TRBD2. The CDR3 covers 18 residues. The V and J ends lost 3 bases and 5 bases, in that order; junction bases with no gene match: 15. Germline V gene lookup returns CDR1 MNHEY and CDR2 SVGAGI. The DNA for the CDR3 is TGTGCCAGCAGTTATTCCGCTATAAGGCGGGAGGGCGAAGATACGCAGTATTTT. Protein sequence: CASSYSAIRREGEDTQYF.

Concerning this clonotype itself: A much larger clone lies one base from this, so it may be a read error. The genes are TRBV4-1 and TRBJ2-5; D is perhaps TRBD1 (5 bases). CDR1 is MGHRA, CDR2 YSYEKL, per germline. There are 15 residues in the CDR3. The CDR3 nucleotides read TGCGCCAGCAGCCAAGAACCCAGGGTTGCAGAGTCCCAGTACTTC. This encodes CASSQEPRVAESQYF.

This clonotype was detected a few times. The chain has TRBV11-2 and TRBJ2-1; no clear D. The CDR3 has 15 residues. Germline CDR1 and CDR2: SGHAT and FQNNGV. V gave up 2 bases and J gave up 2 bases, with 10 bases separating them. CDR3 DNA sequence: TGTGCCAGCAGCTTAAGTGGGCCAACCTACAATGAGCAGTTCTTC. Protein sequence: CASSLSGPTYNEQFF. Full variable domain (rest looked up from reference TRBV11-2 and TRBJ2-1): EAGVAQSPRYKIIEKRQSVAFWCNPISGHATLYWYQQILGQGPKLLIQFQNNGVVDDSQLPKDRFSAERLKGVDSTLKIQPAKLEDSAVYLCASSLSGPTYNEQFFGPGTRLTVL.

As for this clonotype: A read error is possible here, since a much larger clone lies one base away. The rearrangement uses TRBV10-3 and TRBJ2-3; 10 nucleotides match TRBD2. The CDR3 extends over 16 amino acids. Germline CDR1 ENHRY, CDR2 SYGVKD. CDR3: CAISDGLAGVLDTQCF. CDR3 coding DNA: TGTGCCATCAGTGACGGGCTAGCGGGAGTATTAGATACGCAGTGTTTT.

This clonotype came up a few times. V is TRBV11-1 and J is TRBJ2-5; D is uncertain. Between the trimmed V and J ends, which lost 5 bases and 7 bases, there was a span of 11 bases. The length of the CDR3 is 12 residues. Germline CDR1 SGHAT, CDR2 FQDESV (reference sequence). The CDR3 protein is CASSPDRGTQYF. For the CDR3, the DNA is TGTGCCAGCAGCCCGGATCGTGGGACCCAGTACTTC.

At least ten counts were recorded for this clonotype. This rearrangement joins TRBV7-3 to TRBJ1-1, with 7 bases aligning to TRBD1. This CDR3 contains 14 residues. V gave up 5 bases and J gave up 5 bases; unmatched junction bases: 8. The germline CDR1 and CDR2 sequences are SGHTA and FQGTGA. The CDR3 DNA sequence: TGTGCCAGCAGCCCGATGGACAGGAGGACTGAAGCTTTCTTT. It codes for CASSPMDRRTEAFF.

To note about this clonotype: Given a much more abundant clone one base away, this may be a read error. V and J are TRBV6-2 or TRBV6-3 and TRBJ2-1; TRBD2 matches 12 bases. CDR3 size: 14 residues. V gave up 6 bases and J gave up 10 bases; unmatched junction bases: 7. Germline CDR1 and CDR2: MNHEY and SVGEGT. Here the CDR3 DNA reads TGTGCCAGCAGCCCCCGACTAGCGGGAGAAGAGCAGTTCTTC. It translates to CASSPRLAGEEQFF.

This clonotype was seen repeatedly, ten times or more. J is TRBJ2-2 and V is TRBV6-6, with D uncertain. V was trimmed by 2 bases and J by 0 bases, leaving 10 bases between them. From germline, CDR1 is MNHNY and CDR2 SVGAGI (reference sequence). The CDR3 is 16 residues long. CDR3 in DNA: TGTGCCAGCAGTTACGGTGTTCCCCCGAACACCGGGGAGCTGTTTTTT. The encoded protein is CASSYGVPPNTGELFF.

V usage is TRBV6-5 and J usage is TRBJ1-2; 7 nucleotides match TRBD1. V was clipped by 5 bases and J by 4 bases; unmatched bases: 10. Germline-derived CDR1 and CDR2 are MNHEY and SVGAGI. This CDR3 contains 15 residues. The CDR3 here is CASSKRTGTVYGYTF. The CDR3 DNA is TGTGCCAGCAGTAAAAGGACAGGAACCGTCTATGGCTACACCTTC.

This clonotype was detected only a few times. The CDR3 spells CASSQEGPFYTEAFF. The CDR3 nucleotides are TGCGCCAGCAGCCAAGAAGGCCCGTTTTACACTGAAGCTTTCTTT. The rearrangement uses TRBV4-1 and TRBJ1-1; D is unclear. The V gene's germline CDR1 is MGHRA and CDR2 YSYEKL. The CDR3 extends over 15 amino acids. V gave up 0 bases and J gave up 3 bases, with 11 bases separating them.

This clonotype was recorded a few times. The V gene is TRBV9, the J gene TRBJ2-3; D gene unclear. V gave up 3 bases and J gave up 0 bases, with 14 bases separating them. This CDR3 region has 16 residues. Germline V gene lookup returns CDR1 SGDLS and CDR2 YYNGEE. CDR3 sequence (DNA): TGTGCCAGCAGCGCCATTTCTACGGGCAGCACAGATACGCAGTATTTT. Residues: CASSAISTGSTDTQYF.

This clonotype was counted a few times. The CDR3 DNA reads as TGTGCCAGCAGTGATCAACCGGGTCGCTCCTACGAGCAGTACTTC. Translating it yields CASSDQPGRSYEQYF. This rearrangement joins TRBV6-1 to TRBJ2-7; D is ambiguous. Trimming removed 3 bases from V and 0 bases from J, with 12 bases in between. Germline loops: CDR1 MNHNS, CDR2 SASEGT. This CDR3 has 15 amino acids.

This rearrangement joins TRBV2 to TRBJ1-5, with D perhaps matching TRBD1 (5 bases). The CDR3 totals 15 residues. The germline gives CDR1 SNHLY, CDR2 FYNNEI. The ends were cut back, 8 bases at V and 0 bases at J, with 14 bases in the middle. CDR3 DNA: TGTGCCAGCGGTAGGGACTACCCTAGCAATCAGCCCCAGCATTTT. This encodes CASGRDYPSNQPQHF.

This clonotype was recorded at least ten times. The rearrangement uses TRBV2 and TRBJ1-5; possibly TRBD1 for D (6 bases). Germline CDR1 SNHLY, CDR2 FYNNEI. V lost 6 bases to trimming and J lost 3 bases, with 15 bases between them. This CDR3 region has 15 residues. CDR3: CASSPLGTHNQPQHF. DNA of the CDR3: TGTGCCAGCAGCCCCTTAGGGACACACAATCAGCCCCAGCATTTT.

This clonotype was recorded at least ten times. This chain links TRBV4-1 with TRBJ2-5; maybe TRBD2 (5 bases). This CDR3 comprises 15 residues. Germline CDR1 and CDR2: MGHRA and YSYEKL. Trimming took 0 bases from V and 7 from J, leaving 15 bases between them. The CDR3 here is CASSQDRAARGTQYF. In DNA, the CDR3 is TGCGCCAGCAGCCAAGATCGTGCAGCCCGGGGGACCCAGTACTTC.

This rearrangement joins TRBV12-3 or TRBV12-4 to TRBJ1-1; no reliable D call. Trimming stripped 3 bases from V and 1 base from J, with 6 bases between. CDR3 length: 13 residues. The CDR3 DNA is TGTGCCAGCAGTTTCTCGCGGAACACTGAAGCTTTCTTT. Its protein product is CASSFSRNTEAFF.

This clonotype came up many times. V gene TRBV7-9 combines with J gene TRBJ1-2; D gene uncertain. V lost 3 bases and J 0 bases, leaving 11 bases between the germline ends. The CDR3 is 15 amino acids. Germline V lookup: CDR1 SEHNR, CDR2 FQNEAQ (reference sequence). Written as DNA, the CDR3 is TGTGCCAGCAGCTTCCCAGAGAGATCTAACTATGGCTACACCTTC. It encodes CASSFPERSNYGYTF. The whole variable domain, filled in from reference TRBV7-9 and TRBJ1-2, reads DTGVSQNPRHKITKRGQNVTFRCDPISEHNRLYWYRQTLGQGPEFLTYFQNEAQLEKSRLLSDRFSAERPKGSFSTLEIQRTEQGDSAMYLCASSFPERSNYGYTFGSGTRLTVV.

At least ten counts were recorded for this clonotype. The V gene is TRBV3-1, the J gene TRBJ1-2; 8 bases are shared with TRBD1. Germline CDR1 LGHDT, CDR2 YNNKEL (reference sequence). The length of the CDR3 is 13 residues. The junction had 1 base not matched to a gene; V was cut back by 2 bases and J by 5 bases. The CDR3 DNA reads TGTGCCAGCAGCCAAACAGGGGGATATGGCTACACCTTC. Its protein is CASSQTGGYGYTF.

The V call is TRBV3-1, the J call TRBJ1-2, with 11 positions matching TRBD1. Germline-derived CDR1 and CDR2 are LGHDT and YNNKEL (reference sequence). J was trimmed by 7 bases and V by 7 bases; bases with no gene match: 14. This CDR3 contains 16 residues. The CDR3 bases are TGTGCCAGCACCCACTCTTCTGGACAGGGGGCGTTTGGCTACACCTTC. Encoded protein: CASTHSSGQGAFGYTF.

This clonotype was observed many times. The chain joins TRBV7-7 to TRBJ2-2; 8 nucleotides line up with TRBD2. Germline V gene data show CDR1 as SSHAT and CDR2 as FNYEAQ (reference sequence). J was trimmed by 1 base and V by 0 bases; bases with no gene match: 1. The CDR3 sequence is 16 residues long. The CDR3 here is CASSLASGGNTGELFF. For the CDR3, the DNA is TGTGCCAGCAGCTTAGCGAGCGGGGGGAACACCGGGGAGCTGTTTTTT.

There are many counts of this clonotype. V and J are TRBV6-1 and TRBJ1-4; D remains ambiguous. This CDR3 region has 14 residues. The V end lost 6 bases, the J end lost 0 bases, and 8 bases lay between the germline ends. Germline CDR1 and CDR2: MNHNS and SASEGT. The CDR3 bases are TGTGCCAGCAGCCCTCTTGCAACTAATGAAAAACTGTTTTTT. This sequence encodes CASSPLATNEKLFF.

This clonotype was picked up many times. The chain uses TRBV6-5 and TRBJ1-6; 8 nucleotides match TRBD1. The CDR3 loop spans 13 amino acids. J lost 7 bases, V lost 7 bases, and 3 bases had no gene match. CDR1 is MNHEY, CDR2 SVGAGI, per germline. This chain's CDR3 is CASTGGANSPLHF. The CDR3 DNA reads as TGTGCCAGCACAGGGGGCGCGAATTCACCCCTCCACTTT.

The V and J genes are TRBV18 and TRBJ1-1; 7 bases map to TRBD1. The J segment lost 3 bases and the V segment lost 1 base, leaving 5 bases of the junction unmatched. Germline V gives CDR1 KGHSH, CDR2 LQKENI. The CDR3 is made up of 15 amino acids. The CDR3 sequence is CASSPLPGGDTEAFF. The CDR3 coding sequence is TGTGCCAGCTCACCACTTCCAGGGGGGGACACTGAAGCTTTCTTT.

In its sample, this clonotype was seen many times. V usage is TRBV7-9 and J usage is TRBJ2-7; unclear D gene. The V gene's germline CDR1 is SEHNR and CDR2 FQNEAQ (reference sequence). This CDR3 is 13 amino acids long. With 6 bases removed from V and 0 bases from J, the gap between germline ends came to 9 bases. CDR3 sequence: CASRASSSYEQYF. The CDR3 DNA reads as TGTGCCAGCAGAGCCTCCAGCTCCTACGAGCAGTACTTC.

V gene TRBV5-1 combines with J gene TRBJ2-2; the D gene could be TRBD1 or TRBD2 (5 bases each). This CDR3 has 16 residues. Trimming cost V 0 bases and J 7 bases, with 16 bases left between them. The germline CDR1 and CDR2 sequences are SGHRS and YFSETQ. The CDR3: CASSLEAGRSFGELFF. The CDR3 DNA follows: TGCGCCAGCAGCTTGGAGGCAGGGAGATCGTTCGGGGAGCTGTTTTTT.

This clonotype was counted at least ten times. CDR3 nucleotides: TGTGCCAGCAGTTTACCCGGGACTCCTAACTATGGCTACACCTTC. This encodes CASSLPGTPNYGYTF. The chain couples TRBV28 to TRBJ1-2, with a possible D match to TRBD1 (5 bases). V dropped 2 bases and J dropped 0 bases, with 10 bases sitting between them. Germline CDR1 reads MDHEN; CDR2 reads SYDVKM. The CDR3 covers 15 residues.

The sample holds a few counts of this clonotype. The chain carries TRBV5-1 and TRBJ2-3; D call uncertain. This CDR3 has 14 residues. Germline loops: CDR1 SGHRS, CDR2 YFSETQ. V lost 0 bases and J lost 0, with 5 bases in between. The DNA for the CDR3 is TGCGCCAGCAGCTTGGAGCAGAGCACAGATACGCAGTATTTT. Amino acids: CASSLEQSTDTQYF.

This clonotype was observed a handful of times. This sequence joins TRBV20-1 and TRBJ1-2, with D maybe TRBD1 (6 bases). The CDR3 length is 12 residues. Trimming removed 3 bases from V and 5 bases from J, with 10 bases in between. Germline loops: CDR1 DFQATT, CDR2 SNEGSKA (reference sequence). The CDR3 DNA reads as TGCAGTGCTAGGGACAGTTATTATGGCTACACCTTC. This gives the protein CSARDSYYGYTF.

In this sample, this clonotype turned up many times. The rearrangement joins TRBV12-3 or TRBV12-4 to TRBJ1-5; TRBD1 might be the D (6 bases). Trimming cost V 6 bases and J 5 bases, with 14 bases left between them. This CDR3 has 14 amino acids. The CDR3 loop reads CASRPTGRDQPQHF. The CDR3 bases are TGTGCCAGCAGACCGACAGGAAGGGATCAGCCCCAGCATTTT.

Ten or more counts support this clonotype. The J gene is TRBJ1-5, the V gene TRBV6-6, with a tentative D call TRBD1 (5 bases). The CDR3 length is 14 residues. V was shortened by 6 bases and J by 4 bases, with 13 bases between the two germline ends. CDR1 is MNHNY, CDR2 SVGAGI, per germline (reference sequence). The CDR3 is CASRPIGGNQPQHF. The CDR3 DNA reads as TGTGCCAGCAGACCGATCGGGGGTAATCAGCCCCAGCATTTT.

The J gene is TRBJ1-4, the V gene TRBV6-1; D is unresolved. V shed 0 bases and J shed 6 bases, with 5 bases lying between them. The germline gives CDR1 MNHNS, CDR2 SASEGT. The CDR3 runs 13 residues. CDR3 sequence: CASSEAVDEKLFF. The CDR3 nucleotides are TGTGCCAGCAGTGAAGCTGTCGATGAAAAACTGTTTTTT.

V and J are TRBV18 and TRBJ2-7; weak D call: TRBD1 (5 bases). V was trimmed by 3 bases and J by 3 bases, leaving 12 bases between them. Per the germline V gene, CDR1 is KGHSH and CDR2 is LQKENI. There are 14 residues in the CDR3. The chain's CDR3 is CASSPAGMHYEQYF. CDR3 in DNA: TGTGCCAGCTCACCGGCAGGGATGCACTACGAGCAGTACTTC.